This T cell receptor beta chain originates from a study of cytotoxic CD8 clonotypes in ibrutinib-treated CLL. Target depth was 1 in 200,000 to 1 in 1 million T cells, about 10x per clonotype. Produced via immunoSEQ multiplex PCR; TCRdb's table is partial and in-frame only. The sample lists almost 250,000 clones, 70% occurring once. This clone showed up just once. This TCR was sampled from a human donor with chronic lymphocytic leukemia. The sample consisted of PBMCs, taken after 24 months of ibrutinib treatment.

CDR3 nucleotides: TGTGCCAGCAGCTCAGGACTAGCGGGAGGGACTGAGACCCAGTACTTC. Translation gives CASSSGLAGGTETQYF. The chain joins TRBV7-2 to TRBJ2-5; 15 nucleotides agree with TRBD2. Germline V gives CDR1 SGHTA, CDR2 FQGNSA. V lost 4 bases to trimming and J lost 5 bases; unmatched junction nucleotides: 5. The CDR3 consists of 16 residues.